These 8 T cell receptor beta chains share one sample of origin, sequenced in a study of T cells in Graves' hyperthyroidism and ophthalmopathy. Amplification of TCR beta CDR3 regions used RNA as the template. RT-PCR in the first round (using the HTBI primer set) targeted the TCR CDR3. TCRdb reprocessed the multiplex PCR reads via MiXCR and lists one record per CDR3 protein. The table has some 570,000 distinct CDR3 sequences, 13% to 15% seen once. Sequenced: blood. Receptor source: a woman aged 18 to 35 with Graves' ophthalmopathy.

This clonotype appeared a few times. This chain joins TRBV9 and TRBJ2-2; 13 nucleotides match TRBD2. Unmatched junction bases numbered 11, after V lost 10 bases and J lost 5 bases. The CDR3 runs 16 residues. The germline V gene encodes CDR1 SGDLS and CDR2 YYNGEE. The CDR3 DNA reads TGTGCCTCTTCAGGACTAGCGGGAGCGGGTACCGGGGAGCTGTTTTTT. Amino acid sequence: CASSGLAGAGTGELFF.

The J gene is TRBJ1-4, the V gene TRBV28; perhaps TRBD1 as D (6 bases). Trimming stripped 1 base from V and 9 bases from J, with 15 bases between. The CDR3 has 15 residues. The germline gives CDR1 MDHEN, CDR2 SYDVKM. The CDR3 is CASSLLDRPNQKLFF. For the CDR3, the DNA is TGTGCCAGCAGTTTATTAGACAGGCCCAACCAAAAACTGTTTTTT.

The chain couples TRBV5-1 to TRBJ2-7; D tentatively fits TRBD1 or TRBD2 (7 bases each). Between the trimmed V and J ends, which lost 5 bases and 2 bases, there was a span of 26 bases. The CDR3 loop spans 18 amino acids. In germline, CDR1 is SGHRS, CDR2 YFSETQ. The chain's CDR3 is CASRRVEGASGTPYEQYF. The CDR3 bases are TGCGCCAGCAGGCGAGTGGAGGGGGCTAGCGGCACCCCCTACGAGCAGTACTTC.

This clonotype was seen at least ten times. The rearrangement uses TRBV11-3 and TRBJ2-2; D is unresolved. Deletions cut 0 bases from V and 6 bases from J, with 14 bases between. The CDR3 covers 16 residues. Germline V gives CDR1 SGHNT, CDR2 YENEEA. The CDR3 region has the DNA TGTGCCAGCAGCTTAGATCTATCCCCTCGACCCGGGGAGCTGTTTTTT. It translates to CASSLDLSPRPGELFF.

Ten or more counts support this clonotype. The chain joins TRBV30 to TRBJ1-1; D not resolved. Trimming removed 2 bases from V and 4 bases from J, with 8 bases in between. CDR1 is GTSNPN and CDR2 is SVGIG in the germline V gene (reference sequence). The CDR3 extends over 12 amino acids. CDR3 sequence reads: CAWSLTPTEAFF. The DNA of the CDR3 is TGTGCCTGGAGTCTAACTCCCACTGAAGCTTTCTTT.

With respect to this clonotype: The junction departs from the called germline gene at one end, perhaps through a read error. The V call is TRBV10-3, the J call TRBJ2-1; perhaps TRBD2 as D (6 bases). The CDR3 runs 15 residues. Looked up from germline, CDR1 is ENHRY and CDR2 is SYGVKD. The CDR3 sequence: CATRGKAGTLNERFF. CDR3 nucleotide sequence: TGTGCCACCCGTGGAAAAGCGGGTACCCTAAATGAGCGGTTCTTC.

CDR3 DNA sequence: TGCGCCAGCAGCCAAGGACGACTCCAAGAGACCCAGTACTTC. Its protein is CASSQGRLQETQYF. The chain has TRBV4-1 and TRBJ2-5; no clear D gene. This CDR3 has 14 residues. Germline assignment: CDR1 MGHRA and CDR2 YSYEKL. Deletions cut 1 base from V and 1 base from J, with 7 bases between.

This clonotype was picked up many times. The rearrangement uses TRBV30 and TRBJ1-1; D perhaps matches TRBD1 (6 bases). CDR3 length: 13 residues. V lost 1 base, J lost 7 bases, and 13 bases lay in between. The germline V gene has CDR1 GTSNPN and CDR2 SVGIG (reference sequence). DNA of the CDR3: TGTGCCTGGAGTGAAGGGACAAACCGTGAAGCTTTCTTT. This codes for CAWSEGTNREAFF.